Listed below are T cell receptor beta chains from one sample, sequenced in a study of T-cell memory formation after mild COVID-19. TCRdb reanalysed the 5' RACE reads using MiXCR and keeps one entry per CDR3 protein. The repertoire holds 500,000 to 600,000 distinct CDR3 sequences, with 15% to 20% as singletons. Material: PBMCs or a T cell subset sorted from them (not recorded which). All receptors derive from an adult woman who had mild COVID-19 (a few samples of this study predate the infection). Cell type and time point are not known. CDR3s include the opening cysteine and the closing phenylalanine or tryptophan. The order of the fields is D gene, J gene, clone size, V gene, CDR3 protein, CDR3 DNA. D genes are given only for firm matches. Only some rows state a clone size, as once, few, many or a class for expanded clones.

D: -; J: TRBJ1-3; size: few; V: TRBV29-1; CDR3: CSVEGGAGPVGTIYF; DNA: TGCAGCGTTGAGGGGGGTGCGGGCCCAGTCGGCACCATATATTTT
D: -; J: TRBJ1-6; size: many; V: TRBV12-3/TRBV12-4; CDR3: CASSPGQYNSPLHF; DNA: TGTGCCAGCAGCCCAGGACAGTATAATTCACCCCTCCACTTT
D: -; J: TRBJ2-6; size: few; V: TRBV20-1; CDR3: CSAPRAVSGANVLTF; DNA: TGCAGTGCACCTAGGGCGGTCTCTGGGGCCAACGTCCTGACTTTC
D: TRBD2; J: TRBJ2-5; size: few; V: TRBV19; CDR3: CASSILGGVQETQYF; DNA: TGTGCCAGTAGTATCCTGGGGGGGGTCCAAGAGACCCAGTACTTC
D: -; J: TRBJ2-1; size: few; V: TRBV5-1; CDR3: CASSEELEQFF; DNA: TGCGCCAGCAGCGAGGAACTTGAGCAGTTCTTC
D: -; J: TRBJ2-2; size: many; V: TRBV9; CDR3: CASSVEGVTATGELFF; DNA: TGTGCCAGCAGCGTAGAAGGGGTAACTGCGACCGGGGAGCTGTTTTTT
D: -; J: TRBJ2-1; size: -; V: TRBV12-3/TRBV12-4; CDR3: CACLGGNEQFF; DNA: TGTGCCTGTCTAGGGGGCAATGAGCAGTTCTTC
D: -; J: TRBJ2-5; size: -; V: TRBV7-7; CDR3: CASSLQRWETQYF; DNA: TGTGCCAGCAGCCTTCAACGGTGGGAGACCCAGTACTTC
D: -; J: TRBJ2-1; size: -; V: TRBV29-1; CDR3: CSADGSSYNEQFF; DNA: TGCAGCGCCGACGGGAGTTCCTACAATGAGCAGTTCTTC
D: -; J: TRBJ1-1; size: -; V: TRBV30; CDR3: CAWRRWGRNTEAFF; DNA: TGTGCCTGGAGGCGGTGGGGGAGGAACACTGAAGCTTTCTTT
D: -; J: TRBJ2-3; size: -; V: TRBV11-2; CDR3: CASSFGLTSTDTQYF; DNA: TGTGCCAGCAGCTTCGGACTGACTAGCACAGATACGCAGTATTTT
D: TRBD1; J: TRBJ2-1; size: -; V: TRBV20-1; CDR3: CSAGTDNEQFF; DNA: TGCAGTGCGGGGACAGACAATGAGCAGTTCTTC
D: TRBD1; J: TRBJ2-7; size: -; V: TRBV7-9; CDR3: CASRAGTGADEQYF; DNA: TGTGCCAGCAGAGCCGGGACAGGGGCCGACGAGCAGTACTTC
D: TRBD1; J: TRBJ2-7; size: -; V: TRBV6-5; CDR3: CASSPQGAPYEQYF; DNA: TGTGCCAGCAGTCCCCAGGGGGCCCCCTACGAGCAGTACTTC
D: TRBD1; J: TRBJ1-1; size: -; V: TRBV6-6; CDR3: CASSQDRGPTEAFF; DNA: TGTGCCAGCAGTCAGGACAGGGGGCCCACTGAAGCTTTCTTT
D: -; J: TRBJ2-1; size: few; V: TRBV30; CDR3: CAWSVVGDEQFF; DNA: TGTGCCTGGAGTGTAGTGGGCGATGAGCAGTTCTTC
D: -; J: TRBJ1-6; size: -; V: TRBV14; CDR3: CASSLRRNSPLHF; DNA: TGTGCCAGCAGCCTCAGGAGAAATTCACCCCTCCACTTT
D: -; J: TRBJ2-5; size: many; V: TRBV5-1; CDR3: CASSLVRGASQETQYF; DNA: TGCGCCAGCAGCTTGGTAAGAGGGGCGAGTCAAGAGACCCAGTACTTC
D: TRBD2; J: TRBJ2-1; size: many; V: TRBV4-1; CDR3: CASSQVGASGGETSSYNEQFF; DNA: TGCGCCAGCAGCCAAGTAGGCGCTAGCGGGGGGGAAACCTCCTCCTACAATGAGCAGTTCTTC
D: -; J: TRBJ1-2; size: -; V: TRBV7-9; CDR3: CASSRGRDYGYTF; DNA: TGTGCCAGCAGCCGGGGGAGAGACTATGGCTACACCTTC
D: -; J: TRBJ2-3; size: -; V: TRBV5-1; CDR3: CASSSALPTDTQYF; DNA: TGCGCCAGCAGCTCGGCCCTACCTACAGATACGCAGTATTTT
D: -; J: TRBJ1-2; size: few; V: TRBV20-1; CDR3: CSARDVMRTDPYGYTF; DNA: TGCAGTGCTAGAGACGTAATGAGGACGGACCCTTATGGCTACACCTTC
D: -; J: TRBJ1-3; size: -; V: TRBV9; CDR3: CASSPHSASGNTIYF; DNA: TGTGCCAGCAGCCCCCATTCGGCCTCTGGAAACACCATATATTTT
D: -; J: TRBJ2-6; size: few; V: TRBV11-2; CDR3: CASSSPRTDHSGANVLTF; DNA: TGTGCCAGCAGCTCGCCAAGGACCGACCACTCTGGGGCCAACGTCCTGACTTTC
D: -; J: TRBJ2-7; size: few; V: TRBV20-1; CDR3: CSAPTGGRGSYEQYF; DNA: TGCAGTGCCCCCACCGGGGGACGGGGATCCTACGAGCAGTACTTC
D: -; J: TRBJ1-1; size: few; V: TRBV18; CDR3: CASSPHGPGGISTEAFF; DNA: TGTGCCAGCTCACCCCACGGACCGGGGGGAATCAGCACTGAAGCTTTCTTT
D: TRBD1; J: TRBJ1-1; size: few; V: TRBV20-1; CDR3: CSAREEDRMNTEAFF; DNA: TGCAGTGCTAGAGAAGAGGACAGGATGAACACTGAAGCTTTCTTT
D: -; J: TRBJ2-1; size: -; V: TRBV7-2; CDR3: CASSLGLYEQFF; DNA: TGTGCCAGCAGCCTGGGACTGTATGAGCAGTTCTTC
D: -; J: TRBJ2-2; size: few; V: TRBV24-1; CDR3: CATSPTWTAKGGSNTGELFF; DNA: TGTGCCACCAGCCCAACTTGGACAGCAAAAGGGGGTTCGAACACCGGGGAGCTGTTTTTT
D: TRBD2; J: TRBJ2-5; size: few; V: TRBV20-1; CDR3: CSARVFITSGHQETQYF; DNA: TGCAGTGCTAGAGTTTTCATTACTAGCGGCCATCAAGAGACCCAGTACTTC
D: -; J: TRBJ1-1; size: -; V: TRBV4-1; CDR3: CASSQGLITEAFF; DNA: TGCGCCAGCAGCCAAGGGTTAATCACTGAAGCTTTCTTT
D: -; J: TRBJ1-3; size: -; V: TRBV3-1; CDR3: CASSPPQVTGNTIYF; DNA: TGTGCCAGCAGCCCCCCCCAAGTTACTGGAAACACCATATATTTT
D: -; J: TRBJ2-1; size: -; V: TRBV15; CDR3: CATSRSNNEQFF; DNA: TGTGCCACCAGCAGAAGTAACAATGAGCAGTTCTTC
D: TRBD1; J: TRBJ2-7; size: -; V: TRBV29-1; CDR3: CSPLFVGGGQGYYEQYF; DNA: TGCAGCCCCCTGTTCGTAGGAGGAGGACAGGGGTACTACGAGCAGTACTTC
D: TRBD2; J: TRBJ2-1; size: few; V: TRBV5-1; CDR3: CASSEGTSGANEQFF; DNA: TGCGCCAGCAGCGAGGGGACTAGCGGAGCGAATGAGCAGTTCTTC
D: -; J: TRBJ2-7; size: few; V: TRBV5-6; CDR3: CASSLLGHSYEQYF; DNA: TGTGCCAGCAGCTTGTTGGGACACTCCTACGAGCAGTACTTC
D: TRBD1; J: TRBJ2-2; size: few; V: TRBV12-3/TRBV12-4; CDR3: CASSYRDRASGELFF; DNA: TGTGCCAGCAGTTACCGGGACAGGGCTAGCGGGGAGCTGTTTTTT
D: -; J: TRBJ2-1; size: few; V: TRBV7-2; CDR3: CATDPAIAVSSYNEQFF; DNA: TGTGCCACCGACCCCGCAATAGCGGTAAGCTCCTACAATGAGCAGTTCTTC
D: -; J: TRBJ2-1; size: few; V: TRBV4-3; CDR3: CASSQEVAGIAQGEQFF; DNA: TGCGCCAGCAGCCAAGAGGTGGCGGGAATCGCGCAGGGTGAGCAGTTCTTC
D: TRBD2; J: TRBJ2-2; size: -; V: TRBV20-1; CDR3: CSARAGGSAGELFF; DNA: TGCAGTGCTAGAGCGGGGGGGTCCGCCGGGGAGCTGTTTTTT
D: -; J: TRBJ2-3; size: many; V: TRBV7-9; CDR3: CASSFSPRADTQYF; DNA: TGTGCCAGCAGCTTCTCCCCGAGGGCAGATACGCAGTATTTT
D: -; J: TRBJ2-1; size: few; V: TRBV7-9; CDR3: CASSFTEANEQFF; DNA: TGTGCCAGCAGCTTTACCGAAGCGAATGAGCAGTTCTTC
D: -; J: TRBJ1-2; size: -; V: TRBV3-1; CDR3: CASSQGNGGYTF; DNA: TGTGCCAGCAGCCAGGGGAATGGCGGCTACACCTTC
D: TRBD1; J: TRBJ2-3; size: -; V: TRBV24-1; CDR3: CATSDSTGVMGWSDTQYF; DNA: TGTGCCACCAGTGACTCAACAGGGGTCATGGGTTGGTCAGATACGCAGTATTTT
D: TRBD2; J: TRBJ2-4; size: many; V: TRBV29-1; CDR3: CSVVTSGRVGNIQYF; DNA: TGCAGCGTTGTAACTAGCGGGAGGGTGGGAAACATTCAGTACTTC
D: -; J: TRBJ1-5; size: -; V: TRBV7-9; CDR3: CASSSGFSNQPQHF; DNA: TGTGCCAGCAGCTCAGGATTTAGCAATCAGCCCCAGCATTTT
D: -; J: TRBJ2-3; size: -; V: TRBV24-1; CDR3: CATSDSCQGVGTDTQYF; DNA: TGTGCCACCAGTGATTCATGTCAGGGAGTGGGCACAGATACGCAGTATTTT
D: -; J: TRBJ2-3; size: -; V: TRBV5-1; CDR3: CASSLAPAGADTQYF; DNA: TGCGCCAGCAGCTTGGCCCCGGCAGGGGCAGATACGCAGTATTTT
D: -; J: TRBJ2-3; size: -; V: TRBV24-1; CDR3: CATSDSFGGRGRTDTQYF; DNA: TGTGCCACCAGTGATTCCTTTGGAGGAAGGGGCCGCACAGATACGCAGTATTTT
D: -; J: TRBJ1-4; size: -; V: TRBV20-1; CDR3: CSAKHPQTVRNEKLFF; DNA: TGCAGTGCCAAACATCCACAGACAGTCCGAAATGAAAAACTGTTTTTT
D: TRBD1; J: TRBJ2-2; size: few; V: TRBV12-3/TRBV12-4; CDR3: CASRDGGTGGTGELFF; DNA: TGTGCCAGCAGGGATGGCGGGACAGGGGGCACCGGGGAGCTGTTTTTT
D: TRBD2; J: TRBJ2-2; size: few; V: TRBV30; CDR3: CAWRPSGGELFF; DNA: TGTGCCTGGAGACCTAGCGGCGGGGAGCTGTTTTTT
D: TRBD2; J: TRBJ2-1; size: few; V: TRBV29-1; CDR3: CSVDSSGGGEQFF; DNA: TGCAGCGTTGACTCTTCGGGAGGGGGTGAGCAGTTCTTC
D: -; J: TRBJ2-7; size: -; V: TRBV4-1; CDR3: CASSQAGKSYEQYF; DNA: TGCGCCAGCAGCCAAGCAGGGAAGTCCTACGAGCAGTACTTC
D: -; J: TRBJ2-3; size: -; V: TRBV4-1; CDR3: CASSQVGSTDTQYF; DNA: TGCGCCAGCAGCCAAGTCGGCAGCACAGATACGCAGTATTTT
D: TRBD1; J: TRBJ2-5; size: -; V: TRBV3-1; CDR3: CASSQVEGAGETQYF; DNA: TGTGCCAGCAGCCAAGTAGAGGGGGCGGGAGAGACCCAGTACTTC
D: -; J: TRBJ2-6; size: -; V: TRBV2; CDR3: CASSGPAQKRTEDSGANVLTF; DNA: TGTGCCAGCAGTGGGCCCGCCCAAAAGAGGACAGAAGACTCTGGGGCCAACGTCCTGACTTTC
D: TRBD2; J: TRBJ2-7; size: few; V: TRBV25-1; CDR3: CASSEGSWTSGLSYEQYF; DNA: TGTGCCAGCAGTGAAGGGTCCTGGACTAGCGGACTCTCTTACGAGCAGTACTTC
D: -; J: TRBJ2-7; size: few; V: TRBV29-1; CDR3: CSVEVPGTATYEQYF; DNA: TGCAGCGTTGAAGTACCCGGGACGGCGACCTACGAGCAGTACTTC